This T cell receptor beta chain was retrieved from a study of cytomegalovirus exposure and HLA in healthy donors. Per the germline V gene, CDR1 is MDHEN and CDR2 is SYDVKM. This CDR3 spans 15 amino acids. Unmatched junction bases numbered 11, after V lost 6 bases and J lost 8 bases. PCR amplification relied on 60 Vbeta primers (plus 13 Jbeta primers). Profiled with immunoSEQ multiplex PCR; TCRdb holds only in-frame clones, not every one. Counted here are about 160,000 clones, 65% to 90% occurring once; the ten biggest clones make up nearly 2%. V is TRBV28 and J is TRBJ1-2; 11 nucleotides align to TRBD1. This sequence was found in a woman aged 18-29 years in good health and CMV-seronegative. The sequenced sample consisted of PBMCs. The CDR3: CASRPTGTGGGGYTF. The CDR3, as DNA: TGTGCCAGCAGGCCGACCGGGACAGGGGGTGGGGGCTACACCTTC.